Sequencing of this TCR beta chain was carried out in a study of blood T cell repertoires in COVID-19. Study information: Italy, Spain and the United States were the sources of the convalescent and acute COVID-19 samples. Sample material is recorded as cDNA or gDNA derived from T cells, B-cell-depleted T cells, or PBMCs.

This clone has more than one count but fewer than ten. The germline V gene has CDR1 SEHNR and CDR2 FQNEAQ (reference sequence). With V trimmed by 3 bases and J by 4 bases, 8 bases remained unmatched. This CDR3 has 15 residues. Authors' processing steps: How many nucleated cells were present was estimated from reference gene primer amplification. Data came from immunoSEQ multiplex PCR; TCRdb stores just in-frame clones and leaves some out. V and J calls and clone size follow that table, whereas D and trimming were derived from the DNA. The data contain about 210,000 clones, about 91% of them singletons.

The material sequenced was peripheral blood. This TCR was sampled from a young man with acute or convalescent COVID-19. The chain has TRBV7-9 and TRBJ2-7; 8 bases fit TRBD1. CDR3: CASSFPQGARYEQYF. The CDR3, as DNA: TGTGCCAGCAGCTTCCCCCAGGGGGCTAGGTACGAGCAGTACTTC.